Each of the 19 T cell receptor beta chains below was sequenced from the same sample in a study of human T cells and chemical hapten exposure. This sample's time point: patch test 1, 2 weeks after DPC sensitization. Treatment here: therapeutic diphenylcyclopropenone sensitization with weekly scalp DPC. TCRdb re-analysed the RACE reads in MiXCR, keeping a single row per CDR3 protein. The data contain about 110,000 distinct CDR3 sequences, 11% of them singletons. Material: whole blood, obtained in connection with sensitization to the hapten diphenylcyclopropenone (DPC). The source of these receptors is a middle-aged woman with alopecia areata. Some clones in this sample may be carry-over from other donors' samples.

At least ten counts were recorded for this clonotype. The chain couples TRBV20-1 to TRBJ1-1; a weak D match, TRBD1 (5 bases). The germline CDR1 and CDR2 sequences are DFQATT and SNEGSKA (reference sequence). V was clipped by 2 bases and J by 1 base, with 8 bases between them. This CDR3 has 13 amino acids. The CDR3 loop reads CSARRGWNTEAFF. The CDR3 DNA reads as TGCAGTGCTAGAAGGGGATGGAACACTGAAGCTTTCTTT.

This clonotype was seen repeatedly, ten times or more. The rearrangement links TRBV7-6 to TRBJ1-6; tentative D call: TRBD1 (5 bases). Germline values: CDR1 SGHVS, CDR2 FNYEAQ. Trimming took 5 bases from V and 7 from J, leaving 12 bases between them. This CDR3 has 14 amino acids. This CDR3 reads CASSLRQMNSPLHF. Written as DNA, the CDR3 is TGTGCCAGCAGCCTCCGACAGATGAATTCACCCCTCCACTTT. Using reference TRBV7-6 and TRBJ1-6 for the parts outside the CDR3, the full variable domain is GAGVSQSPRYKVTKRGQDVALRCDPISGHVSLYWYRQALGQGPEFLTYFNYEAQQDKSGLPNDRFSAERPEGSISTLTIQRTEQRDSAMYRCASSLRQMNSPLHFGNGTRLTVT.

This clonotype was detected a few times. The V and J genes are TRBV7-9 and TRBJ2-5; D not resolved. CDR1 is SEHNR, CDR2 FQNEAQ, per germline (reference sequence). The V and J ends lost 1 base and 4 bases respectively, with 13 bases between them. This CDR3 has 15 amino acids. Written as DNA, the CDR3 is TGTGCCAGCAGCTTAGGCGTCACCTACTCAGAGACCCAGTACTTC. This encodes CASSLGVTYSETQYF.

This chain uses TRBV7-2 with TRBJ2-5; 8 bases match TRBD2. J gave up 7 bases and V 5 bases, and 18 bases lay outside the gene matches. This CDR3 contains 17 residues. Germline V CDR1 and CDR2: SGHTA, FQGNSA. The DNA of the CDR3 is TGTGCCAGCAGCCTCGGTCGGGGCGGGGGGCAGGCAGGGACCCAGTACTTC. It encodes CASSLGRGGGQAGTQYF.

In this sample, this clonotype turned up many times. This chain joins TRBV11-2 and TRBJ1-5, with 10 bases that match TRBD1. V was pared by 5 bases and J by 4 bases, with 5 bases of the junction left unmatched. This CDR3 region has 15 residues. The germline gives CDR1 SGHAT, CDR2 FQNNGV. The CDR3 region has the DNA TGTGCCAGCAGCCTGGGACAGGGGCCAAATCAGCCCCAGCATTTT. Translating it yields CASSLGQGPNQPQHF. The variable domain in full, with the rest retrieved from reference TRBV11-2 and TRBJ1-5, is EAGVAQSPRYKIIEKRQSVAFWCNPISGHATLYWYQQILGQGPKLLIQFQNNGVVDDSQLPKDRFSAERLKGVDSTLKIQPAKLEDSAVYLCASSLGQGPNQPQHFGDGTRLSIL.

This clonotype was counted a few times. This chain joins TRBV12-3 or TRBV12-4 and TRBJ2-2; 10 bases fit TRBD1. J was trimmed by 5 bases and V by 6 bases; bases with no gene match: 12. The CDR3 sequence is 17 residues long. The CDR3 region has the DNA TGTGCCAGCAGGTCGACAGGGGGCGAAAGGAAAACCGGGGAGCTGTTTTTT. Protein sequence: CASRSTGGERKTGELFF.

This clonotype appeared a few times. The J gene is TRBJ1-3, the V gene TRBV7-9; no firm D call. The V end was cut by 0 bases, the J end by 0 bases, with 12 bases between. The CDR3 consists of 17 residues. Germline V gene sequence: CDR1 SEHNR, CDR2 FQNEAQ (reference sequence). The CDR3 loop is CASSLALSFYSGNTIYF. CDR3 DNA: TGTGCCAGCAGCTTAGCGCTCAGCTTCTACTCTGGAAACACCATATATTTT.

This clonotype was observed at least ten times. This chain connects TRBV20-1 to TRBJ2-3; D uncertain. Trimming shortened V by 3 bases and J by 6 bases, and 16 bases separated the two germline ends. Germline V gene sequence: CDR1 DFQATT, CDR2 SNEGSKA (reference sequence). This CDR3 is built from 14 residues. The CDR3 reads CSARPPEIRDTQYF. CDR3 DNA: TGCAGTGCTAGGCCCCCCGAGATCCGGGATACGCAGTATTTT.

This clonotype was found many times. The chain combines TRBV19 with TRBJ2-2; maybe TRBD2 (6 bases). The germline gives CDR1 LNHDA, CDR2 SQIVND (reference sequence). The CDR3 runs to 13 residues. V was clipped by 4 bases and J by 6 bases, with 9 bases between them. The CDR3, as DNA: TGTGCCAGTAGTACCCCTAGCGCCGGGGAGCTGTTTTTT. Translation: CASSTPSAGELFF.

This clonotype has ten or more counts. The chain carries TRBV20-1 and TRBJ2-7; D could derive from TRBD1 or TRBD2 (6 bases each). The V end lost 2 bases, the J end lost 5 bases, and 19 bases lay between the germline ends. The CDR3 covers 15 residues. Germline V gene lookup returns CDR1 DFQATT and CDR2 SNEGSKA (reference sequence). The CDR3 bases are TGCAGTGCTAGACCCGGGGGCGCCGGCTTTGACGAGCAGTACTTC. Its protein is CSARPGGAGFDEQYF.

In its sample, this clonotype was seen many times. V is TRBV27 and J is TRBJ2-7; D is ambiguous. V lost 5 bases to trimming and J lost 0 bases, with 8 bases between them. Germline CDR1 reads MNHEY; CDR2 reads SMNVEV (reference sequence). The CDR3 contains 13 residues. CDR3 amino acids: CASSTRLSYEQYF. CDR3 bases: TGTGCCAGCAGTACCCGACTCTCCTACGAGCAGTACTTC.

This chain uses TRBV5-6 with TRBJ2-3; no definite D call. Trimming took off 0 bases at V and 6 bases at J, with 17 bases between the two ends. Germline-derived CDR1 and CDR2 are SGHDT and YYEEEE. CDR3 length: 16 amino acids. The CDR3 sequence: CASSLDARTPQDTQYF. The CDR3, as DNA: TGTGCCAGCAGCTTGGATGCCCGGACCCCTCAGGATACGCAGTATTTT. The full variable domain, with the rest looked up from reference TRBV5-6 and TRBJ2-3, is DAGVTQSPTHLIKTRGQQVTLRCSPKSGHDTVSWYQQALGQGPQFIFQYYEEEERQRGNFPDRFSGHQFPNYSSELNVNALLLGDSALYLCASSLDARTPQDTQYFGPGTRLTVL.

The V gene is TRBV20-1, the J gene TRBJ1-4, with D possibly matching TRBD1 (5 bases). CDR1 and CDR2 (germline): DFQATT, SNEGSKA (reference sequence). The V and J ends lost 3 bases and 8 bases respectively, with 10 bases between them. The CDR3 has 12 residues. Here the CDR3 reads CSARGGGEKLFF. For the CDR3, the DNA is TGCAGTGCTAGGGGGGGTGGCGAAAAACTGTTTTTT.

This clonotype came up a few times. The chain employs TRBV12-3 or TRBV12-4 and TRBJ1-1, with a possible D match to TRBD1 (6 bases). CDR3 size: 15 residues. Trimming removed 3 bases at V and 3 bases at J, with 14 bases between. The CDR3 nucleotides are TGTGCCAGCAGTTTTGGCCAGGGGCAGGACACTGAAGCTTTCTTT. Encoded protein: CASSFGQGQDTEAFF.

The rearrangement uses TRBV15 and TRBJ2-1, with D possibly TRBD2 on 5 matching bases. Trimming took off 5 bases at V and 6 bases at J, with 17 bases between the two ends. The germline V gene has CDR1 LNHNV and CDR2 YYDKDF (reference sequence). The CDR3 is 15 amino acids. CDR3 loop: CATSQMRASRNEQFF. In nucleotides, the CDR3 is TGTGCCACCAGCCAGATGCGGGCTTCCCGCAATGAGCAGTTCTTC.

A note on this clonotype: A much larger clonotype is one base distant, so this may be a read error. Here the CDR3 DNA reads TGTGCCAGCAGCACGACAACGAGCACCGGGGAGCTGTTTTTT. Its translation: CASSTTTSTGELFF. The chain joins TRBV11-2 to TRBJ2-2; no definite D call. Trimming removed 5 bases at V and 4 bases at J, with 11 bases between. Germline CDR1 SGHAT, CDR2 FQNNGV. The CDR3 runs to 14 residues.

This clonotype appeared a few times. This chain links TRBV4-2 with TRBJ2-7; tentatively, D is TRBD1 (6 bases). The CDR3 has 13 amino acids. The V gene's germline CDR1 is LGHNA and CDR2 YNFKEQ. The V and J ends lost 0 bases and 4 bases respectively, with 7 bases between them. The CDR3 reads CASSQEGAYEQYF. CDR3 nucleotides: TGTGCCAGCAGCCAAGAGGGGGCTTACGAGCAGTACTTC.

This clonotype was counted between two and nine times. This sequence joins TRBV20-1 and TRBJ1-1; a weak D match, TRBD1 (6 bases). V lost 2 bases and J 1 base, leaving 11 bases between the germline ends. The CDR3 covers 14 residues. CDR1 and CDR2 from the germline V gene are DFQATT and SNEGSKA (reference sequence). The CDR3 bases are TGCAGTGCTAGATCGGGGGCCGCGAACACTGAAGCTTTCTTT. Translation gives CSARSGAANTEAFF.

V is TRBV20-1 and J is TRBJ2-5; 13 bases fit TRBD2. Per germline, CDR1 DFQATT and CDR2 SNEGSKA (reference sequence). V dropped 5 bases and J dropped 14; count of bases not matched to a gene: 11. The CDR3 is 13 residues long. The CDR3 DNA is TGCAGTGCTCCCAGAGGGACTAGCGGGACCTTATACTTC. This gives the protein CSAPRGTSGTLYF.